The sequence of this TCR beta chain was determined in a study of T cell responses to AZD1222 COVID-19 vaccine. Across the whole study: Recipients boosted at about 4 weeks or about 12 weeks are pooled. Study findings and constraints: Receipt of two AZD1222 doses was followed by a rise in Spike-specific TCR breadth and depth. Females outnumbered males among donors, who were mostly white British; clonal diversity was possibly underestimated.

In the case of this clone: Its matching antigen is unknown.

This table comes from immunoSEQ multiplex PCR, and its TCRdb copy is limited to in-frame clones, with some not included. The table has 100,000 to 110,000 clones, 85% to 90% seen once. This TCR was recovered from an adult in good health. The source was peripheral blood, collected on day 0 of AZD1222 vaccination.

In nucleotides, the CDR3 is TGTGCCAGCAGTGAAGTGAACACCGGGGAGCTGTTTTTT. This gives the protein CASSEVNTGELFF. The chain has TRBV6-1 and TRBJ2-2; no definite D call. The germline V and J ends were trimmed by 1 base and 1 base, with 1 base remaining between them. Germline lookup yields CDR1 MNHNS and CDR2 SASEGT. This CDR3 region has 13 residues.